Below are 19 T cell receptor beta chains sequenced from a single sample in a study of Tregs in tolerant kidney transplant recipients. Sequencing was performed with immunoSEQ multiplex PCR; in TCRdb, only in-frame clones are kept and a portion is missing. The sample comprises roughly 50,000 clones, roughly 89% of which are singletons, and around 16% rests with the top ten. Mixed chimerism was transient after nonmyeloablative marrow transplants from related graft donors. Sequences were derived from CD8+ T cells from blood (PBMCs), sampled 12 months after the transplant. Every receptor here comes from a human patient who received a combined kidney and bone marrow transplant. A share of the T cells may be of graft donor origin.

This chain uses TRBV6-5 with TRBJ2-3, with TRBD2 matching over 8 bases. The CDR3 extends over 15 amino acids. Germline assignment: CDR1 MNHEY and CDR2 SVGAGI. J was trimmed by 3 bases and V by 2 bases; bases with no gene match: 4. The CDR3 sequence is CASSYQGLDTDTQYF. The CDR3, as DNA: TGTGCCAGCAGTTACCAGGGACTAGATACAGATACGCAGTATTTT.

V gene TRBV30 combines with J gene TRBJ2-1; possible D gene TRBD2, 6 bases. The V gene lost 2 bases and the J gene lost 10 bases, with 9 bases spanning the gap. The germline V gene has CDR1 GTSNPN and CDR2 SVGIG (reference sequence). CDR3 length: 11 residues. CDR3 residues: CAWSLAGEQFF. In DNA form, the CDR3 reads TGTGCCTGGAGTCTTGCGGGGGAGCAGTTCTTC.

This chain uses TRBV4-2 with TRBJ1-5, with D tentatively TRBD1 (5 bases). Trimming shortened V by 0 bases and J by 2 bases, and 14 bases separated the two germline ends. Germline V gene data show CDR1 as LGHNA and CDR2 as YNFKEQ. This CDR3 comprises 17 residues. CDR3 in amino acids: CASSQDSAGGGNQPQHF. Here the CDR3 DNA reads TGTGCCAGCAGCCAAGATAGCGCCGGGGGAGGCAATCAGCCCCAGCATTTT.

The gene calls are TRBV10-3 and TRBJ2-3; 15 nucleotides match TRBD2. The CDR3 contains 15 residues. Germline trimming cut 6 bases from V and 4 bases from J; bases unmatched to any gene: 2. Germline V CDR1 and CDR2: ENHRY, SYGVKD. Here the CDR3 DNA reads TGTGCCATCAGCCGGACTAGCGGGGGGGCAGATACGCAGTATTTT. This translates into CAISRTSGGADTQYF.

CDR3 residues: CASSHKHERENNEQFF. The CDR3, as DNA: TGTGCCAGCAGTCATAAGCATGAGCGGGAGAACAATGAGCAGTTCTTC. The chain couples TRBV2 to TRBJ2-1; 8 positions agree with TRBD2. Germline V gene data show CDR1 as SNHLY and CDR2 as FYNNEI. V shed 5 bases, J shed 5 bases, and the junction held 11 bases outside the gene matches. CDR3 length: 16 amino acids. Full variable domain (missing parts from reference TRBV2 and TRBJ2-1): EPEVTQTPSHQVTQMGQEVILRCVPISNHLYFYWYRQILGQKVEFLVSFYNNEISEKSEIFDDQFSVERPDGSNFTLKIRSTKLEDSAMYFCASSHKHERENNEQFFGPGTRLTVL.

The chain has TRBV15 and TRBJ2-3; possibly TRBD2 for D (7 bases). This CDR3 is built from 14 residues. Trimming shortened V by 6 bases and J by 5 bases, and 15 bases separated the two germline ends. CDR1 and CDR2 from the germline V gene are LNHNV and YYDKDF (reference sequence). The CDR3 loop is CATRGRGGQDTQYF. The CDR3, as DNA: TGTGCCACCAGAGGAAGGGGGGGGCAAGATACGCAGTATTTT.

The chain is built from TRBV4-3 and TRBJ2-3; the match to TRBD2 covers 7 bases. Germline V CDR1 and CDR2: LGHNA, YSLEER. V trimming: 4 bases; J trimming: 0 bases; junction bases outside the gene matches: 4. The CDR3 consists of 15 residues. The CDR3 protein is CASSPQLASTDTQYF. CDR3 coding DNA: TGCGCCAGCAGCCCCCAACTAGCGAGCACAGATACGCAGTATTTT.

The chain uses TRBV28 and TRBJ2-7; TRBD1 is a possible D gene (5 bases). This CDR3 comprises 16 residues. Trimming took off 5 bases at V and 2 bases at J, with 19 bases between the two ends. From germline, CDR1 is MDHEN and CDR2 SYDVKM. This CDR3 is CASSSKGSGNPYEQYF. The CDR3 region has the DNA TGTGCCAGCAGTAGTAAGGGGTCAGGAAATCCCTACGAGCAGTACTTC.

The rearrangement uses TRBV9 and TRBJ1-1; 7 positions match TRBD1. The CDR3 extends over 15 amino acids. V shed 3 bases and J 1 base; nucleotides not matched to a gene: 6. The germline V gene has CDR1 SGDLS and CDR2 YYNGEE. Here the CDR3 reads CASSAPTGANTEAFF. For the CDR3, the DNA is TGTGCCAGCAGCGCACCCACAGGGGCGAACACTGAAGCTTTCTTT.

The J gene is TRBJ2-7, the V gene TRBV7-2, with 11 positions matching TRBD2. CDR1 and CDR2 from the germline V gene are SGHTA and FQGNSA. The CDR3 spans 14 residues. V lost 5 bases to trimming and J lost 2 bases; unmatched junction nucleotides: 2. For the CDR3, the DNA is TGTGCCAGCAGCCTGGGACTAGCGGCCTACGAGCAGTACTTC. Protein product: CASSLGLAAYEQYF.

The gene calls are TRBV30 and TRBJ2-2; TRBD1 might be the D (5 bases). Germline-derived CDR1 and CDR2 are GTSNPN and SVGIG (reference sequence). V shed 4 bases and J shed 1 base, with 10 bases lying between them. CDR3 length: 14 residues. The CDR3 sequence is CAWKKGQNTGELFF. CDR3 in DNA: TGTGCCTGGAAGAAGGGGCAGAACACCGGGGAGCTGTTTTTT.

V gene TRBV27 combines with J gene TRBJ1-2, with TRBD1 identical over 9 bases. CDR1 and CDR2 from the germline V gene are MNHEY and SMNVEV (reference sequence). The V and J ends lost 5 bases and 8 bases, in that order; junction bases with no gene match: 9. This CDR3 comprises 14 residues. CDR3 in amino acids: CASSKTGTGSGYTF. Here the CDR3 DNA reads TGTGCCAGCAGTAAGACCGGGACAGGGTCCGGCTACACCTTC.

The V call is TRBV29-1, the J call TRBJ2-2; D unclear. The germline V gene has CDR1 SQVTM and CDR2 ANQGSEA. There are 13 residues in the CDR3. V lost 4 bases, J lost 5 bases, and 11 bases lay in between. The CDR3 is CSVVSAGTGELFF. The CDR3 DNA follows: TGCAGCGTTGTTTCGGCCGGGACCGGGGAGCTGTTTTTT.

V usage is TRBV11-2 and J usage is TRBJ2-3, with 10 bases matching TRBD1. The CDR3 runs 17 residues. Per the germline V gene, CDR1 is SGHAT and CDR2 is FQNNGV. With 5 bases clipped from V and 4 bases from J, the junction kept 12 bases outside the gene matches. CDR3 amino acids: CASSPLKGTGAADTQYF. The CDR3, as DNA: TGTGCCAGCAGCCCGCTCAAGGGGACAGGGGCGGCAGATACGCAGTATTTT.

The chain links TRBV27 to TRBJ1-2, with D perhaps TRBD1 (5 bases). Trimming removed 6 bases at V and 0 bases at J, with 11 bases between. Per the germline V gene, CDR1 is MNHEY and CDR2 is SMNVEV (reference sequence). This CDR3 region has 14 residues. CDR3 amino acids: CASRVGGANYGYTF. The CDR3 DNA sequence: TGTGCCAGCAGGGTCGGGGGTGCTAACTATGGCTACACCTTC.

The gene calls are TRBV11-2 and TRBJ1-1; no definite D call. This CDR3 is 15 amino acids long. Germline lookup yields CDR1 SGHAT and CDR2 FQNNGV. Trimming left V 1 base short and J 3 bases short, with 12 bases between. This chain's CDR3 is CASSLVTGMYTEAFF. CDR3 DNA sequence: TGTGCCAGCAGCTTAGTCACGGGGATGTACACTGAAGCTTTCTTT.

CDR3 region: CARSPGQADYEQYF. The DNA of the CDR3 is TGTGCCAGAAGCCCGGGACAGGCGGACTACGAGCAGTACTTC. This chain joins TRBV5-3 and TRBJ2-7; 8 bases align to TRBD1. TRBV5-3 is an ORF for which the function is uncertain. The V gene end was trimmed by 4 bases and the J gene end by 3 bases; junction bases not matched to a gene: 6. The CDR3 contains 14 residues.

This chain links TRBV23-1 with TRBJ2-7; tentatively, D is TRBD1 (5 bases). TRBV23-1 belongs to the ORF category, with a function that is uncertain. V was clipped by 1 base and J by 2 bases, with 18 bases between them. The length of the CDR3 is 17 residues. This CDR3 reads CASSQYPQWVGAYEQYF. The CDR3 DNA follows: TGCGCCAGCAGTCAATACCCCCAATGGGTAGGGGCCTACGAGCAGTACTTC.

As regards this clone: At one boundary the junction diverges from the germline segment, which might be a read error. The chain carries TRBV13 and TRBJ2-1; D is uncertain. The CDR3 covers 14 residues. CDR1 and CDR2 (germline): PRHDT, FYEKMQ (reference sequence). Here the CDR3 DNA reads TGTGCCAGCAGCGTAGGGCGTTCCTACAATGAGCAGTTCTTC. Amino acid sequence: CASSVGRSYNEQFF. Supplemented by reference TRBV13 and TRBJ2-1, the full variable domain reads AAGVIQSPRHLIKEKRETATLKCYPIPRHDTVYWYQQGPGQDPQFLISFYEKMQSDKGSIPDRFSAQQFSDYHSELNMSSLELGDSALYFCASSVGRSYNEQFFGPGTRLTVL.